Presented here are 11 T cell receptor beta chains from one specimen sequenced in a study of blood T cell repertoires in COVID-19. Measured with immunoSEQ multiplex PCR; TCRdb has only the in-frame clones, and not every one. The table lists under 95,000 clones, 88% of them singletons, with 5.1% in the top ten. Specimen: peripheral blood. The receptor source for this set is a human donor in a cohort sampled during active COVID-19.

The gene calls are TRBV10-2 and TRBJ1-3; D is uncertain. Germline CDR1 is WSHSY and CDR2 is SAAADI. Trimming took off 2 bases at V and 7 bases at J, with 9 bases between the two ends. There are 13 residues in the CDR3. The CDR3 sequence: CASSEPEGNTIYF. The DNA of the CDR3 is TGCGCCAGCAGTGAGCCCGAGGGCAACACCATATATTTT.

V is TRBV29-1 and J is TRBJ2-3; 14 nucleotides line up with TRBD2. Germline-derived CDR1 and CDR2 are SQVTM and ANQGSEA. There are 15 residues in the CDR3. The trim removed 6 bases at V and 6 bases at J, leaving 8 bases unmatched. CDR3 in amino acids: CSVLPGTSGSDTQYF. Here the CDR3 DNA reads TGCAGCGTACTGCCCGGGACTAGCGGGAGTGATACGCAGTATTTT.

The count of this clone is one. The gene calls are TRBV11-2 and TRBJ1-6; D gene ambiguous. Trimming pared 7 bases from V and 14 bases from J, leaving 21 bases between. CDR3 length equals 14 residues. Germline assignment: CDR1 SGHAT and CDR2 FQNNGV. CDR3 DNA: TGTGCCAGCACCCCCTGGGAGGGCGGACGAGCCCTCCACTTT. Protein product: CASTPWEGGRALHF. The full variable domain, completed using reference TRBV11-2 and TRBJ1-6, is EAGVAQSPRYKIIEKRQSVAFWCNPISGHATLYWYQQILGQGPKLLIQFQNNGVVDDSQLPKDRFSAERLKGVDSTLKIQPAKLEDSAVYLCASTPWEGGRALHFGNGTRLTVT.

The V call is TRBV29-1, the J call TRBJ2-2; 8 bases map to TRBD2. Trimming removed 6 bases from V and 3 bases from J; junction bases left unmatched: 12. Germline V gene data show CDR1 as SQVTM and CDR2 as ANQGSEA. The CDR3 extends over 16 amino acids. The CDR3 loop is CSVSPPGGSDTGELFF. Here the CDR3 DNA reads TGCAGCGTATCTCCCCCGGGAGGGTCTGACACCGGGGAGCTGTTTTTT.

This chain joins TRBV9 and TRBJ1-1; D perhaps matches TRBD1 (6 bases). The CDR3 has 15 residues. V was cut by 3 bases and J by 1 base, with 13 bases left in between. CDR1 is SGDLS and CDR2 is YYNGEE in the germline V gene. The CDR3 loop reads CASSGKTGTNTEAFF. The CDR3 DNA reads as TGTGCCAGCAGCGGCAAGACAGGAACGAACACTGAAGCTTTCTTT.

V and J are TRBV20-1 and TRBJ2-1, with 9 bases lining up with TRBD2. The CDR3 covers 16 residues. Germline loops: CDR1 DFQATT, CDR2 SNEGSKA (reference sequence). V gave up 3 bases and J gave up 8 bases; unmatched junction bases: 14. The CDR3 sequence is CSASGLAGVLADEQFF. In DNA, the CDR3 is TGCAGTGCTAGTGGATTAGCGGGAGTCCTAGCGGATGAGCAGTTCTTC.

The gene calls are TRBV28 and TRBJ1-1; unclear D gene. The V end lost 3 bases, the J end lost 2 bases, and 7 bases lay between the germline ends. CDR1 and CDR2 (germline): MDHEN, SYDVKM. This CDR3 comprises 13 residues. The CDR3 DNA is TGTGCCAGCAGTTTCACACACAACACTGAAGCTTTCTTT. It yields the protein CASSFTHNTEAFF.

The chain carries TRBV5-4 and TRBJ2-3; D is uncertain. The V end was cut by 3 bases, the J end by 2 bases, with 13 bases between. There are 15 residues in the CDR3. Germline V CDR1 and CDR2: SGHNT, YYREEE (reference sequence). CDR3 DNA: TGTGCCAGCAGCTCCCCGACAAATCCCACAGATACGCAGTATTTT. Protein sequence: CASSSPTNPTDTQYF.

The V and J genes are TRBV19 and TRBJ2-3; D may be TRBD2 (6 bases). The CDR3 loop spans 15 amino acids. The germline V gene has CDR1 LNHDA and CDR2 SQIVND (reference sequence). Trimming cost V 4 bases and J 0 bases, with 11 bases left between them. CDR3 in amino acids: CASSNSGRSTDTQYF. The CDR3 DNA sequence: TGTGCCAGTAGTAATAGCGGAAGGAGCACAGATACGCAGTATTTT.

CDR3 in amino acids: CASSPTSGAEQFF. CDR3 DNA: TGTGCCAGCAGCCCGACTAGCGGGGCTGAGCAGTTCTTC. V is TRBV7-9 and J is TRBJ2-1, with 11 bases that match TRBD2. Germline trimming cut 5 bases from V and 9 bases from J; bases unmatched to any gene: 3. The CDR3 is 13 residues long. The germline V gene has CDR1 SEHNR and CDR2 FQNEAQ (reference sequence). Full variable domain (missing parts from reference TRBV7-9 and TRBJ2-1): DTGVSQNPRHKITKRGQNVTFRCDPISEHNRLYWYRQTLGQGPEFLTYFQNEAQLEKSRLLSDRFSAERPKGSFSTLEIQRTEQGDSAMYLCASSPTSGAEQFFGPGTRLTVL.

In DNA, the CDR3 is TGTGCCTGGGGGAGCGCCTCCTACGAGCAGTACTTC. It translates to CAWGSASYEQYF. This chain connects TRBV30 to TRBJ2-7; a weak D match, TRBD2 (5 bases). The CDR3 extends over 12 amino acids. The germline gives CDR1 GTSNPN, CDR2 SVGIG (reference sequence). Trimming cost V 5 bases and J 0 bases, with 8 bases left between them.